This TCR beta chain was observed in a study of CD8+ T cells in alopecia areata. Overall study context: Treated patients were given 5 to 10 mg oral tofacitinib twice daily.

Trimming removed 1 base at V and 10 bases at J, with 13 bases between. There are 13 residues in the CDR3. Germline V lookup: CDR1 SEHNR, CDR2 FQNEAQ (reference sequence). Following extraction, RNA underwent reverse transcription to cDNA, which served as the sequencing template. Data came from immunoSEQ multiplex PCR; TCRdb stores just in-frame clones and leaves some out. The table lists 120,000 or so clones, roughly three fifths of them singletons, with 4.5% in the top ten. Using a FACSAria, the CD4+ and CD8+ T cells were sorted from the PBMCs. In its sample, this clone was seen many times. What it binds is unknown. Study-wide findings and caveats: In patients, TCRs were shared less clearly than in mice, and HLA may possibly be involved. Sequences from scalp samples also cover resident alphabeta T cells of normal skin.

The clonotype originates from a human donor with alopecia areata. This chain connects TRBV7-9 to TRBJ1-1; no firm D call. This specimen consisted of CD4+ T cells sorted from blood, obtained at week 0. As DNA, the CDR3 is TGTGCCAGCAGCTTAGGGGGTCTACGGACAGCTTTCTTT. It is translated as CASSLGGLRTAFF.